The 30 T cell receptor beta chains below all came from one sample that was sequenced in a study of T cell responses to AZD1222 COVID-19 vaccine. Clones were sequenced by immunoSEQ multiplex PCR, and TCRdb holds only the in-frame ones, with some missing. This sample has about 66,000 clones, with 70% to 80% found just once. The material sequenced was peripheral blood, taken 28 days after the second AZD1222 dose. The origin of the receptors is an adult who received the AZD1222 COVID-19 vaccine.

The gene calls are TRBV6-5 and TRBJ1-2, with D perhaps matching TRBD1 (5 bases). Germline lookup yields CDR1 MNHEY and CDR2 SVGAGI. The V end lost 7 bases, the J end lost 8 bases, and 14 bases lay between the germline ends. The CDR3 runs to 12 residues. CDR3 in DNA: TGTGCCAGCACTCGCGGGGCGGACGGCTACACCTTC. Translation gives CASTRGADGYTF.

The V and J genes are TRBV18 and TRBJ1-1; unclear D gene. This CDR3 contains 16 residues. Trimming left V 1 base short and J 7 bases short, with 19 bases between. The germline V gene has CDR1 KGHSH and CDR2 LQKENI. The CDR3 reads CASSPRPEGLGGEAFF. The CDR3 bases are TGTGCCAGCTCACCACGCCCCGAGGGTCTCGGCGGTGAAGCTTTCTTT. The full variable domain, with the rest looked up from reference TRBV18 and TRBJ1-1, is NAGVMQNPRHLVRRRGQEARLRCSPMKGHSHVYWYRQLPEEGLKFMVYLQKENIIDESGMPKERFSAEFPKEGPSILRIQQVVRGDSAAYFCASSPRPEGLGGEAFFGQGTRLTVV.

The rearrangement uses TRBV6-5 and TRBJ1-1; D ambiguous. Germline V gene lookup returns CDR1 MNHEY and CDR2 SVGAGI. The CDR3 has 11 amino acids. Trimming stripped 3 bases from V and 10 bases from J, with 9 bases between. The CDR3 sequence is CASSYGRAAFF. The CDR3, as DNA: TGTGCCAGCAGTTATGGGAGGGCAGCTTTCTTT.

DNA of the CDR3: TGTGCCAGCAGCTTGGACGCCGGGAACACTGAAGCTTTCTTT. Amino acid sequence: CASSLDAGNTEAFF. The chain carries TRBV5-4 and TRBJ1-1; no firm D call. Germline CDR1 reads SGHNT; CDR2 reads YYREEE (reference sequence). V lost 0 bases and J lost 1, with 7 bases in between. The CDR3 runs to 14 residues.

The rearrangement joins TRBV4-2 to TRBJ2-7; possibly TRBD1 for D (6 bases). The germline V and J ends were trimmed by 0 bases and 5 bases, with 17 bases remaining between them. Germline V gene data show CDR1 as LGHNA and CDR2 as YNFKEQ. CDR3 size: 16 residues. CDR3 sequence (DNA): TGTGCCAGCAGCCAAGATGAGAGGAGACAGGCCCACGAGCAGTACTTC. Amino acids: CASSQDERRQAHEQYF.

Concerning this clone: At one of its ends the junction is not consistent with the germline gene, which may arise from a read error. The J gene is TRBJ2-7, the V gene TRBV5-4; D remains unclear. CDR1 and CDR2 from the germline V gene are SGHNT and YYREEE (reference sequence). This CDR3 contains 9 residues. CDR3 sequence: CASSLCYDF. The CDR3 nucleotides are TGTGCCAGCAGCTTATGCTACGACTTC.

The V call is TRBV7-6, the J call TRBJ1-3; weak D call: TRBD1 (5 bases). There are 15 residues in the CDR3. V dropped 4 bases and J dropped 4 bases, with 14 bases sitting between them. Germline assignment: CDR1 SGHVS and CDR2 FNYEAQ. CDR3 loop: CASSWAEGPGNTIYF. CDR3 sequence (DNA): TGTGCCAGCAGCTGGGCAGAGGGGCCAGGAAACACCATATATTTT.

The chain is built from TRBV7-9 and TRBJ1-2; the match to TRBD1 covers 7 bases. Germline V CDR1 and CDR2: SEHNR, FQNEAQ (reference sequence). This CDR3 comprises 19 residues. Trimming at V came to 5 bases and at J to 0 bases, leaving 18 bases not matched to a gene. Here the CDR3 reads CASSQGGETGAVSNYGYTF. The CDR3 DNA sequence: TGTGCCAGCAGCCAAGGTGGGGAAACAGGGGCCGTTTCTAACTATGGCTACACCTTC.

The genes are TRBV28 and TRBJ1-4; TRBD1 matches 7 bases. Germline V gives CDR1 MDHEN, CDR2 SYDVKM. This CDR3 has 14 amino acids. Germline trimming cut 5 bases from V and 6 bases from J; bases unmatched to any gene: 6. Written as DNA, the CDR3 is TGTGCCAGCAGTGGAGGGGGCGGGGATGAAAAACTGTTTTTT. Encoded protein: CASSGGGGDEKLFF. The variable domain in full, completed from reference TRBV28 and TRBJ1-4, reads DVKVTQSSRYLVKRTGEKVFLECVQDMDHENMFWYRQDPGLGLRLIYFSYDVKMKEKGDIPEGYSVSREKKERFSLILESASTNQTSMYLCASSGGGGDEKLFFGSGTQLSVL.

The rearrangement links TRBV6-6 to TRBJ2-5; no clear D gene. V dropped 3 bases and J dropped 0 bases, with 14 bases sitting between them. The CDR3 runs to 16 residues. Germline V gives CDR1 MNHNY, CDR2 SVGAGI (reference sequence). In DNA, the CDR3 is TGTGCCAGCAGTTATTGGCAAGGGAATCACCAAGAGACCCAGTACTTC. This encodes CASSYWQGNHQETQYF.

The chain combines TRBV5-8 with TRBJ2-7, with D perhaps TRBD2 (6 bases). The CDR3 spans 14 residues. V shed 0 bases and J shed 3 bases, with 10 bases lying between them. Germline assignment: CDR1 SGHTS and CDR2 YDEGEE. CDR3 region: CASSLERVSYEQYF. The DNA of the CDR3 is TGTGCCAGCAGCTTGGAGCGGGTAAGCTACGAGCAGTACTTC.

This chain links TRBV27 with TRBJ2-7; TRBD2 aligns across 7 bases. From germline, CDR1 is MNHEY and CDR2 SMNVEV (reference sequence). This CDR3 is 14 amino acids long. Losses at the gene ends were 1 base for V and 2 bases for J; bases not matched to a gene: 2. The CDR3 DNA follows: TGTGCCAGCAGTTTATTAGGGACTACCTACGAGCAGTACTTC. Its translation: CASSLLGTTYEQYF.

The CDR3 sequence is CASSFQGAYSGNTIYF. The CDR3 bases are TGTGCCAGCAGTTTTCAGGGTGCATATTCTGGAAACACCATATATTTT. The rearrangement joins TRBV7-9 to TRBJ1-3, with D perhaps TRBD1 (5 bases). The CDR3 covers 16 residues. Germline-derived CDR1 and CDR2 are SEHNR and FQNEAQ (reference sequence). V gave up 6 bases and J gave up 1 base, with 16 bases separating them. Full variable domain (outside the CDR3, taken from reference TRBV7-9 and TRBJ1-3): DTGVSQNPRHKITKRGQNVTFRCDPISEHNRLYWYRQTLGQGPEFLTYFQNEAQLEKSRLLSDRFSAERPKGSFSTLEIQRTEQGDSAMYLCASSFQGAYSGNTIYFGEGSWLTVV.

This clone showed up just a few times. Written as DNA, the CDR3 is TGTGCCAGCAGCGGACAGGGTCTTGACTATGGCTACACCTTC. This encodes CASSGQGLDYGYTF. The chain uses TRBV6-4 and TRBJ1-2; 8 bases line up with TRBD1. CDR1 and CDR2 from the germline V gene are MRHNA and SNTAGT. Trimming cost V 6 bases and J 3 bases; bases outside gene matches: 6. The CDR3 loop spans 14 amino acids.

This clone appeared once. The J gene is TRBJ2-1, the V gene TRBV18, with 11 bases matching TRBD2. The V gene's germline CDR1 is KGHSH and CDR2 LQKENI. The CDR3 extends over 16 amino acids. The junction had 4 bases not matched to a gene; V was cut back by 4 bases and J by 2 bases. The CDR3 is CASSLMTSGAYNEQFF. CDR3 DNA sequence: TGTGCCAGCTCACTAATGACTAGCGGGGCCTACAATGAGCAGTTCTTC.

The chain couples TRBV9 to TRBJ1-2; D not resolved. Trimming removed 4 bases at V and 2 bases at J, with 15 bases between. The CDR3 spans 15 residues. CDR1 SGDLS and CDR2 YYNGEE come from the germline V gene. The CDR3 protein is CASSLRDGQNYGYTF. DNA of the CDR3: TGTGCCAGCAGCCTGAGGGATGGGCAGAACTATGGCTACACCTTC.

In regard to this clone: Just one base apart from a much larger clone, this may be a read error. Other DNA sequences of this sample code for an identical CDR3. V usage is TRBV27 and J usage is TRBJ2-7; 9 bases agree with TRBD1. Trimming took 6 bases from V and 3 from J; bases not matched to a gene: 0. Germline V lookup: CDR1 MNHEY, CDR2 SMNVEV (reference sequence). The CDR3 is made up of 12 amino acids. CDR3: CASRTGGYEQYF. The CDR3 DNA is TGTGCCAGCAGGACAGGGGGCTACGAGCAGTACTTC.

This clone was observed a few times. This rearrangement joins TRBV7-9 to TRBJ1-2, with 10 bases that match TRBD1. Looked up from germline, CDR1 is SEHNR and CDR2 is FQNEAQ (reference sequence). Trimming took 4 bases from V and 5 from J; bases not matched to a gene: 10. The CDR3 totals 16 residues. This CDR3 is CASSSTGTGAPYGYTF. In nucleotides, the CDR3 is TGTGCCAGCAGCTCTACCGGGACAGGGGCTCCGTATGGCTACACCTTC.

The CDR3 here is CASSSSGGDGGELFF. The CDR3, as DNA: TGTGCCAGCAGTTCTAGCGGGGGGGATGGCGGGGAGCTGTTTTTT. J is TRBJ2-2 and V is TRBV6-1, with 12 bases fitting TRBD2. Germline V gives CDR1 MNHNS, CDR2 SASEGT. The CDR3 loop spans 15 amino acids. Unmatched junction bases numbered 5, after V lost 5 bases and J lost 7 bases.

The chain recombines TRBV19 with TRBJ2-7; 12 bases align to TRBD1. CDR1 and CDR2 (germline): LNHDA, SQIVND (reference sequence). This CDR3 has 16 residues. J gave up 3 bases and V 0 bases, and 3 bases lay outside the gene matches. The CDR3 here is CASSIDGTGGYYEQYF. Written as DNA, the CDR3 is TGTGCCAGTAGTATAGACGGGACAGGGGGCTACTACGAGCAGTACTTC.

The genes are TRBV5-1 and TRBJ2-1; no definite D call. Trimming removed 0 bases from V and 10 bases from J, with 5 bases in between. Looked up from germline, CDR1 is SGHRS and CDR2 is YFSETQ. This CDR3 has 11 amino acids. The CDR3 DNA is TGCGCCAGCAGCTTGGTTAGGGAGCAGTTCTTC. This sequence encodes CASSLVREQFF.

V usage is TRBV10-1 and J usage is TRBJ2-3; weak D call: TRBD2 (6 bases). This CDR3 is built from 16 residues. V was pared by 3 bases and J by 0 bases, with 13 bases between. Looked up from germline, CDR1 is WNHNN and CDR2 is SYGVQD (reference sequence). The CDR3 coding sequence is TGCGCCAGCAGTGATAGGAAGGCGGGAAGCACAGATACGCAGTATTTT. This gives the protein CASSDRKAGSTDTQYF.

V and J are TRBV3-1 (or the pseudogene TRBV3-2) and TRBJ1-4, with D hard to call. In germline, CDR1 is LGHDT, CDR2 YNNKEL (reference sequence). CDR3 size: 16 residues. With 1 base removed from V and 4 bases from J, the gap between germline ends came to 13 bases. The chain's CDR3 is CASSQVWSSLNEKLFF. CDR3 coding DNA: TGTGCCAGCAGCCAAGTATGGAGTAGCCTTAATGAAAAACTGTTTTTT.

The V gene is TRBV11-2, the J gene TRBJ2-2, with TRBD1 matching 12 bases. After removal of 4 bases from V and 5 bases from J, the junction contained 11 bases not matched to a gene. The germline gives CDR1 SGHAT, CDR2 FQNNGV. The CDR3 runs to 18 residues. DNA for the CDR3: TGTGCCAGCAGCTGGCCTCCTGGGACAGGGGGCGGGACCGGGGAGCTGTTTTTT. Protein product: CASSWPPGTGGGTGELFF. Full variable domain (missing parts from reference TRBV11-2 and TRBJ2-2): EAGVAQSPRYKIIEKRQSVAFWCNPISGHATLYWYQQILGQGPKLLIQFQNNGVVDDSQLPKDRFSAERLKGVDSTLKIQPAKLEDSAVYLCASSWPPGTGGGTGELFFGEGSRLTVL.

V and J are TRBV11-3 and TRBJ1-1; TRBD1 aligns across 9 bases. The germline V gene encodes CDR1 SGHNT and CDR2 YENEEA. The V segment lost 3 bases and the J segment 4 bases; nucleotides outside the gene matches: 6. The CDR3 contains 15 residues. The CDR3 loop reads CASSFTGGGGTEAFF. The CDR3 nucleotides are TGTGCCAGCAGCTTTACAGGGGGCGGTGGCACTGAAGCTTTCTTT. Filled out from reference TRBV11-3 and TRBJ1-1, the complete variable domain reads EAGVVQSPRYKIIEKKQPVAFWCNPISGHNTLYWYLQNLGQGPELLIRYENEEAVDDSQLPKDRFSAERLKGVDSTLKIQPAELGDSAVYLCASSFTGGGGTEAFFGQGTRLTVV.

This chain uses TRBV3-1 (or the pseudogene TRBV3-2) with TRBJ2-5; D is ambiguous. The CDR3 consists of 15 residues. Germline CDR1 reads LGHDT; CDR2 reads YNNKEL (reference sequence). V was pared by 1 base and J by 7 bases, with 16 bases between. In DNA form, the CDR3 reads TGTGCCAGCAGCCAAGGGTTAGGGAAGTTGGGGACCCAGTACTTC. Translated, it gives CASSQGLGKLGTQYF.

The chain links TRBV7-9 to TRBJ2-1; 8 nucleotides match TRBD1. The CDR3 extends over 15 amino acids. V gave up 5 bases and J gave up 5 bases; unmatched junction bases: 8. Germline V gene lookup returns CDR1 SEHNR and CDR2 FQNEAQ (reference sequence). CDR3: CASSARQGYNNEQFF. DNA for the CDR3: TGTGCCAGCAGCGCCCGACAGGGGTACAACAATGAGCAGTTCTTC.

This clone has just a few counts. The chain has TRBV7-2 and TRBJ2-2; D is undetermined. The CDR3 spans 14 residues. Trimming shortened V by 3 bases and J by 6 bases, and 11 bases separated the two germline ends. CDR1 SGHTA and CDR2 FQGNSA come from the germline V gene. The CDR3 nucleotides are TGTGCCAGCAGCTTTAAGTTGTCGGCCGGGGAGCTGTTTTTT. Protein sequence: CASSFKLSAGELFF.

This chain uses TRBV6-5 with TRBJ2-5, with 8 bases aligning to TRBD2. The CDR3 loop spans 14 amino acids. The junction had 4 bases not matched to a gene; V was cut back by 6 bases and J by 1 base. Per germline, CDR1 MNHEY and CDR2 SVGAGI. In DNA, the CDR3 is TGTGCCAGCAGAAATAGCGGGGCCCAAGAGACCCAGTACTTC. As protein: CASRNSGAQETQYF.

V is TRBV7-2 and J is TRBJ2-1; 10 positions match TRBD2. Germline V gene sequence: CDR1 SGHTA, CDR2 FQGNSA. The V segment lost 1 base and the J segment 8 bases; nucleotides outside the gene matches: 5. CDR3 length: 15 residues. Here the CDR3 reads CASSLGAGGQHEQFF. The CDR3 DNA follows: TGTGCCAGCAGCTTAGGAGCGGGGGGGCAGCATGAGCAGTTCTTC.